This TCR beta chain came from a study of Ad26.COV2.S vaccination and SARS-CoV-2 variants. Study summary: Donor got 5x10^10 or 1x10^11 viral particles of Ad26.COV2.S. The study's findings and limits: Reported findings describe substantial breadth in spike-specific CD8+ and CD4+ T cell responses following vaccination. Vaccine and placebo recipients had comparable breadth of non-spike TCRs. Researchers cautioned that TCR breadth and depth analyses may have underestimated total T cell responses.

Remarks on this clone: Its antigen is not known.

The assay was immunoSEQ multiplex PCR, and TCRdb's table has in-frame clones only and misses some. The sample records roughly 700,000 clones, 70% to 90% being singletons. Stated treatment: roughly 18 received Ad26.COV2.S at low or high dose, single or two shots; about five received placebo; per-sample allocation not given. The samples date from day 63 after the first vaccine or placebo injection. This TCR came from a person aged 18-65 years who received the Ad26.COV2.S COVID-19 vaccine or a placebo. The sample here was peripheral blood, taken in a trial of Ad26.COV2.S vaccine versus placebo.

Here the CDR3 reads CASRPVAGELFF. The CDR3 DNA sequence: TGTGCAAGTCGCCCCGTGGCCGGGGAGCTGTTTTTT. The rearrangement links TRBV12-2 to TRBJ2-2. TRBV12-2 is shown as a pseudogene. This CDR3 has 12 residues.